What follows are 15 T cell receptor beta chains derived from one specimen sequenced in a study of post-analysis software for immune sequencing data. Libraries were made from TCR beta cDNA, and they carried unique molecular identifiers. TCRdb reprocessed the PCR reads with MiXCR, giving one entry per CDR3 protein. Of almost 700,000 distinct CDR3 sequences in the sample, about 60% are singletons; the top ten hold 11%. Study results and limitations: Controls had lower frequencies than patients of a handful of TRBV segments, which included TRBV5-6, TRBV5-1 and TRBV20-1.

For these receptors, no antigen is known. Input material: blood. The receptors stem from a girl aged 2 to 10 with multiple sclerosis.

This sequence joins TRBV11-2 and TRBJ2-5; 7 bases are a match to TRBD1. The CDR3 extends over 17 amino acids. Germline CDR1 is SGHAT and CDR2 is FQNNGV. Germline trimming cut 4 bases from V and 0 bases from J; bases unmatched to any gene: 11. The CDR3 is CASSSPVTGMYQETQYF. The CDR3 region has the DNA TGTGCCAGCAGCTCCCCCGTGACAGGGATGTACCAAGAGACCCAGTACTTC. The entire variable domain, with the rest obtained from reference TRBV11-2 and TRBJ2-5, is as follows: EAGVAQSPRYKIIEKRQSVAFWCNPISGHATLYWYQQILGQGPKLLIQFQNNGVVDDSQLPKDRFSAERLKGVDSTLKIQPAKLEDSAVYLCASSSPVTGMYQETQYFGPGTRLLVL.

This clonotype turned up a few times. V usage is TRBV29-1 and J usage is TRBJ1-2; D gene ambiguous. Germline V gene lookup returns CDR1 SQVTM and CDR2 ANQGSEA. CDR3 length: 13 residues. The V and J ends lost 6 bases and 1 base respectively, with 12 bases between them. Written as DNA, the CDR3 is TGCAGCGTAGGGAAGGAAGTTAACTATGGCTACACCTTC. It translates to CSVGKEVNYGYTF.

The V and J genes are TRBV5-5 and TRBJ2-5; D is undetermined. The CDR3 runs to 16 residues. Germline loops: CDR1 SGHKS, CDR2 YYEKEE (reference sequence). V was cut by 3 bases and J by 0 bases, with 15 bases left in between. In DNA form, the CDR3 reads TGTGCCAGCAGCTGGGCAACTCCGGGCTACCAAGAGACCCAGTACTTC. Translated: CASSWATPGYQETQYF. Drawing the rest from reference TRBV5-5 and TRBJ2-5, the complete variable domain is DAGVTQSPTHLIKTRGQQVTLRCSPISGHKSVSWYQQVLGQGPQFIFQYYEKEERGRGNFPDRFSARQFPNYSSELNVNALLLGDSALYLCASSWATPGYQETQYFGPGTRLLVL.

This chain links TRBV29-1 with TRBJ2-5; D remains unclear. CDR1 and CDR2 (germline): SQVTM, ANQGSEA. This CDR3 spans 13 amino acids. Trimming cost V 4 bases and J 0 bases, with 9 bases left between them. In DNA form, the CDR3 reads TGCAGCGTTGGGAAGGGCCACCAAGAGACCCAGTACTTC. It translates to CSVGKGHQETQYF. The full variable domain, with the rest looked up from reference TRBV29-1 and TRBJ2-5, is SAVISQKPSRDICQRGTSLTIQCQVDSQVTMMFWYRQQPGQSLTLIATANQGSEATYESGFVIDKFPISRPNLTFSTLTVSNMSPEDSSIYLCSVGKGHQETQYFGPGTRLLVL.

This clonotype was seen only a few times. This rearrangement joins TRBV20-1 to TRBJ2-3, with 7 bases aligning to TRBD2. Germline loops: CDR1 DFQATT, CDR2 SNEGSKA (reference sequence). The CDR3 is 17 amino acids. Losses at the gene ends were 6 bases for V and 6 bases for J; bases not matched to a gene: 21. The DNA of the CDR3 is TGCAGTGCCCTGTTCCCCCCGGCGCGGGAGACTCCCGATACGCAGTATTTT. Translating gives CSALFPPARETPDTQYF.

The genes are TRBV12-3 or TRBV12-4 and TRBJ1-6, with 7 bases aligning to TRBD1. The DNA end is more similar to TRBJ1-1, so the J call may be wrong. The CDR3 sequence is 13 residues long. The CDR3 loop reads CASSLDRTGEAFF. CDR3 nucleotide sequence: TGTGCCAGCAGTTTGGACAGGACAGGCGAAGCTTTCTTT.

The chain couples TRBV12-3 or TRBV12-4 to TRBJ2-1; 10 positions match TRBD1. The junction had 7 bases not matched to a gene; V was cut back by 6 bases and J by 8 bases. There are 14 residues in the CDR3. The CDR3 DNA sequence: TGTGCCAGCAGGGGACAGGGGAAGAATCATGAGCAGTTCTTC. Protein product: CASRGQGKNHEQFF.

The CDR3 here is CASSLPLELGRSYNEQFF. CDR3 in DNA: TGTGCCAGCAGCTTGCCCCTAGAACTAGGAAGGTCCTACAATGAGCAGTTCTTC. V usage is TRBV7-2 and J usage is TRBJ2-1; weak D call: TRBD2 (5 bases). The CDR3 runs 18 residues. The V end lost 3 bases, the J end lost 1 base, and 19 bases lay between the germline ends. The germline CDR1 and CDR2 sequences are SGHTA and FQGNSA.

The V call is TRBV5-1, the J call TRBJ2-7; 7 nucleotides align to TRBD1. V shed 3 bases and J 3 bases; nucleotides not matched to a gene: 3. In germline, CDR1 is SGHRS, CDR2 YFSETQ. The CDR3 totals 13 residues. The CDR3 DNA is TGCGCCAGCAGCTGGGGACAGCGCTACGAGCAGTACTTC. Translating gives CASSWGQRYEQYF.

The chain employs TRBV27 and TRBJ1-1; D is undetermined. Germline V gene data show CDR1 as MNHEY and CDR2 as SMNVEV (reference sequence). This CDR3 is built from 13 residues. With 6 bases removed from V and 1 base from J, the gap between germline ends came to 9 bases. CDR3 nucleotides: TGTGCCAGCAGGGAACTGGGGAACACTGAAGCTTTCTTT. This codes for CASRELGNTEAFF.

V usage is TRBV14 and J usage is TRBJ2-5, with a weak D call TRBD2 (5 bases). This CDR3 is 16 amino acids long. With 1 base removed from V and 11 bases from J, the gap between germline ends came to 23 bases. The V gene's germline CDR1 is SGHDN and CDR2 FVKESK. The CDR3 here is CASSQGLTPIPGEQYF. CDR3 sequence (DNA): TGTGCCAGCAGCCAAGGACTAACACCAATTCCTGGAGAGCAGTACTTC.

This clonotype has a handful of counts. The rearrangement links TRBV7-2 to TRBJ2-1, with 13 bases identical to TRBD2. The CDR3 sequence is 15 residues long. Germline V CDR1 and CDR2: SGHTA, FQGNSA. The junction had 4 bases not matched to a gene; V was cut back by 3 bases and J by 8 bases. CDR3 in DNA: TGTGCCAGCAGCTTTCAACTAGCGGGGGGGTATGAGCAGTTCTTC. Amino acid sequence: CASSFQLAGGYEQFF.

The chain uses TRBV20-1 and TRBJ1-1, with D possibly TRBD1 on 5 matching bases. Germline V gene lookup returns CDR1 DFQATT and CDR2 SNEGSKA (reference sequence). The CDR3 runs to 13 residues. V gave up 6 bases and J gave up 5 bases, with 16 bases separating them. CDR3 sequence: CSAVQPGLTEAFF. Written as DNA, the CDR3 is TGCAGTGCGGTGCAACCGGGACTTACTGAAGCTTTCTTT.

This chain uses TRBV10-3 with TRBJ1-4, with 9 nucleotides matching TRBD1. Germline lookup yields CDR1 ENHRY and CDR2 SYGVKD. After removal of 6 bases from V and 5 bases from J, the junction contained 7 bases not matched to a gene. This CDR3 region has 15 residues. CDR3 DNA sequence: TGTGCCATCAGCGACCCGGGACAGGGCAATGAAAAACTGTTTTTT. Its translation is CAISDPGQGNEKLFF.

The gene calls are TRBV5-1 and TRBJ2-3; D is perhaps TRBD1 or TRBD2 (5 bases each). Germline V gene sequence: CDR1 SGHRS, CDR2 YFSETQ. V shed 6 bases and J shed 2 bases, with 16 bases lying between them. The CDR3 is made up of 15 amino acids. CDR3 DNA sequence: TGCGCCAGCAAGAGGGGAAGTATTTTCACAGATACGCAGTATTTT. This gives the protein CASKRGSIFTDTQYF.